This TCR beta chain was recovered during a study of cytomegalovirus exposure and HLA in healthy donors. Use of 60 Vbeta and 13 Jbeta primers characterized the PCR. Assay: immunoSEQ multiplex PCR; the TCRdb copy retains only in-frame clones and omits some. The sample has 220,000 or so clones, roughly 70% seen once. CDR1 is MGHRA and CDR2 is YSYEKL in the germline V gene. V lost 0 bases and J lost 4, with 12 bases in between. This CDR3 spans 15 amino acids. General study points: It was reported that the classifier diagnosed cytomegalovirus status with high specificity and sensitivity in both the original and validation cohorts. It has been reported that TCR beta sequences accurately predicted the HLA-A and HLA-B alleles of most subjects.

As to this clone: Its specificity is not known.

The chain combines TRBV4-1 with TRBJ1-1; D gene uncertain. The sequenced sample consisted of PBMCs. The source of this sequence is a woman between 25 and 40 years old in good health and CMV-seronegative. This CDR3 reads CASSQEWASRTEAFF. Here the CDR3 DNA reads TGCGCCAGCAGCCAAGAGTGGGCCAGCCGCACTGAAGCTTTCTTT.